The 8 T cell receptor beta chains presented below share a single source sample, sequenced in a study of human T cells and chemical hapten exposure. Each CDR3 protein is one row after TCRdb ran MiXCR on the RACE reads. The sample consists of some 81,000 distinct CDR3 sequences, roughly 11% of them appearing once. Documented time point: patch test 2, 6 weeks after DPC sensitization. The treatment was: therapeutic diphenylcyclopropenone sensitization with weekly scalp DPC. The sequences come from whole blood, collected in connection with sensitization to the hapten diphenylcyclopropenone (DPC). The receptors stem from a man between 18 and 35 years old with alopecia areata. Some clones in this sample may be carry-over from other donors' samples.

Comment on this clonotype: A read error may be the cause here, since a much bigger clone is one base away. The CDR3: CASSDTDPGELFF. The DNA for the CDR3 is TGTGCCAGCAGTGACACGGACCCCGGGGAGCTGTTTTTT. The genes are TRBV6-4 and TRBJ2-2; D ambiguous. Trimming cost V 2 bases and J 6 bases, with 7 bases left between them. This CDR3 spans 13 amino acids. The V gene's germline CDR1 is MRHNA and CDR2 SNTAGT.

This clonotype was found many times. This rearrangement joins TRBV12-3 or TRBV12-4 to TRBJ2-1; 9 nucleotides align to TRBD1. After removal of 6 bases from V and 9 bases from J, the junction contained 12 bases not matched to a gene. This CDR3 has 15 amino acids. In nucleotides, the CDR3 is TGTGCCAGCAGAAAGACAGGGGGAATTGAGCGTGAGCAGTTCTTC. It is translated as CASRKTGGIEREQFF.

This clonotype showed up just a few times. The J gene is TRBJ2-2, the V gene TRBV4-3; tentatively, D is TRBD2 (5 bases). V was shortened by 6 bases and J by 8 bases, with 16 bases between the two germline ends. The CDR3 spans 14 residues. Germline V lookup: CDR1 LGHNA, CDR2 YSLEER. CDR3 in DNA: TGCGCCAGCAGTCGAGGGAAATCACCGGGGGAGCTGTTTTTT. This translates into CASSRGKSPGELFF.

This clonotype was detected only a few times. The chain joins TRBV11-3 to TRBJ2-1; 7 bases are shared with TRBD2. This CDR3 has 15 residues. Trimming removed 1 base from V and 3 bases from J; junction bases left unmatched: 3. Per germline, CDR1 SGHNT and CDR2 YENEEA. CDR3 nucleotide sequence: TGTGCCAGCAGCTTAGCCAGCGGGGTCTACAATGAGCAGTTCTTC. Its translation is CASSLASGVYNEQFF.

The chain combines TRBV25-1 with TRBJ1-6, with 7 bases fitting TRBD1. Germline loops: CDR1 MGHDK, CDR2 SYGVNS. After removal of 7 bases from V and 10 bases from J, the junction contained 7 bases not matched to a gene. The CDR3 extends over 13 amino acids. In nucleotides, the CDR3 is TGTGCCAGCACCCGACAGGGCCGGTCACCCCTCCACTTT. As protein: CASTRQGRSPLHF.

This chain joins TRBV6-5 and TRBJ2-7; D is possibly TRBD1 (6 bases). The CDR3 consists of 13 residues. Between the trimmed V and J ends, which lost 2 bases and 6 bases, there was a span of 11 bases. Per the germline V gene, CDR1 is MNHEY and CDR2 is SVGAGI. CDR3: CASSYRRGGEQYV. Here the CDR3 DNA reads TGTGCCAGCAGTTACCGCAGGGGCGGCGAGCAGTACGTC.

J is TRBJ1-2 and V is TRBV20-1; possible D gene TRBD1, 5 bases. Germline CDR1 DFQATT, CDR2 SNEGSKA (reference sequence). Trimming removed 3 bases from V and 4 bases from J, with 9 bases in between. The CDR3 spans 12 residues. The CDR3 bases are TGCAGTGCTAGGGCGACAGTCTATGGCTACACCTTC. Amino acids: CSARATVYGYTF.

The CDR3 bases are TGTGCCAGCAGTCCGGGACAGCCTACAAAAAGCTCCTATAATTCACCCCTCCACTTT. This encodes CASSPGQPTKSSYNSPLHF. This rearrangement joins TRBV21-1 to TRBJ1-6; the table gives TRBD1 as D, unverified against the DNA. TRBV21-1 is annotated as a pseudogene. The CDR3 sequence is 19 residues long.